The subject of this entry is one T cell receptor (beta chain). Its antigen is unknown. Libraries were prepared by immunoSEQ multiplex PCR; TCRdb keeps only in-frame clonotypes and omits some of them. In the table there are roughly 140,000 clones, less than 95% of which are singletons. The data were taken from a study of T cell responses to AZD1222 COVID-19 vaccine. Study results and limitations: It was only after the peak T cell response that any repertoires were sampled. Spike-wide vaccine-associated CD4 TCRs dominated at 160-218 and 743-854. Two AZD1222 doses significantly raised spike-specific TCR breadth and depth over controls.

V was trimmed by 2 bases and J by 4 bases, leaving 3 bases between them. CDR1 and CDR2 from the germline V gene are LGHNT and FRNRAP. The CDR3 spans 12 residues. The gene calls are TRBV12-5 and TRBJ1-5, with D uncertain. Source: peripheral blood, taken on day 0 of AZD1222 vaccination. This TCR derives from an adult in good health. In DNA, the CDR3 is TGTGCTAGTGGTTTGTCAAATCAGCCCCAGCATTTT. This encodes CASGLSNQPQHF.